This T cell receptor beta chain was observed in a study of monozygotic twins with cystic fibrosis. General study results and limits: No link emerged between shared CDR3 counts and age, concordance or severity.

Concerning this clone itself: Its antigen is not known.

Assay used: immunoSEQ multiplex PCR; TCRdb lists only in-frame clones, some missing. The sample lists roughly 14,000 clones; approximately 92% were seen once. The V and J ends lost 2 bases and 5 bases respectively, with 9 bases between them. Per the germline V gene, CDR1 is SGHDN and CDR2 is FVKESK. The CDR3 totals 14 residues. This receptor was obtained from a girl aged 2 to 9 with cystic fibrosis. The material sequenced was blood. The chain links TRBV14 to TRBJ2-2; D perhaps matches TRBD2 (5 bases). In nucleotides, the CDR3 is TGTGCCAGCAGCCAACCACTAGGGACCGGGGAGCTGTTTTTT. This translates into CASSQPLGTGELFF.